The clone carrying this T cell receptor beta chain was picked up many times. The antigen is not known. cDNA libraries for TCR alpha and TCR beta, carrying sample barcodes and UMIs, came from 5'RACE with constant-segment primers. TCRdb re-derived calls from the 5' RACE reads in MiXCR, one entry per CDR3 protein. The sample consists of some 300,000 distinct CDR3 sequences, more than 20% of them appearing once. The data are from a study of T-cell memory formation after mild COVID-19. General study results and limits: Among contracting clones, CD4+ were mainly CM/EM and CD8+ enriched in EMRA.

CDR1 is LGHNA, CDR2 YNFKEQ, per germline. V trimming: 3 bases; J trimming: 5 bases; junction bases outside the gene matches: 14. The CDR3 consists of 17 residues. The chain uses TRBV4-2 and TRBJ2-3; 7 positions agree with TRBD2. The clonotype was recovered from a man between 18 and 29 years old who had mild COVID-19 (a few samples of this study predate the infection). Cell type and time point are not known. Sequencing was done on a sample of PBMCs or a T cell subset sorted from them (not recorded which). In DNA form, the CDR3 reads TGTGCCAGCAGCCACCCCCTCGGGCGGGGGAACATAGATACGCAGTATTTT. Translated, it gives CASSHPLGRGNIDTQYF.